This TCR beta chain appears in the sequencing data of a study of beta chain features in type 1 diabetes. J lost 5 bases, V lost 4 bases, and 5 bases had no gene match. The germline CDR1 and CDR2 sequences are SGHRS and YFSETQ. This CDR3 region has 13 residues. Every bit of the isolated RNA underwent reverse transcription, so sequencing read expressed TCRB transcripts. TCRdb keeps only in-frame clones here, not all; method: immunoSEQ multiplex PCR. The sample holds around 180,000 clones, approximately 13% seen once. This chain links TRBV5-1 with TRBJ2-7; 8 positions agree with TRBD1. The sample comprised central memory CD4+ T cells from blood. This receptor was taken from a woman between 18 and 29 years old in good health. CDR3 amino acids: CASSVRTGNEQYF. The CDR3, as DNA: TGCGCCAGCAGCGTACGGACAGGGAACGAGCAGTACTTC.